The 20 T cell receptor beta chains reported below all come from one sample, sequenced in a study of blood T cell repertoires in COVID-19. The assay was immunoSEQ multiplex PCR, and TCRdb's table has in-frame clones only and misses some. The profile shows roughly 120,000 clones, about 90% of them singletons. The sequenced sample consisted of peripheral blood. All receptors come from a woman aged 55-75 years with COVID-19, enrolled during active disease.

This chain connects TRBV18 to TRBJ1-1; D gene ambiguous. This CDR3 spans 15 amino acids. Germline lookup yields CDR1 KGHSH and CDR2 LQKENI. Trimming cost V 3 bases and J 0 bases, with 11 bases left between them. Here the CDR3 reads CASSPGGSMNTEAFF. The CDR3 bases are TGTGCCAGCTCACCTGGAGGCTCCATGAACACTGAAGCTTTCTTT.

The chain uses TRBV20-1 and TRBJ2-1, with 8 nucleotides matching TRBD2. Germline CDR1 reads DFQATT; CDR2 reads SNEGSKA (reference sequence). The trim removed 3 bases at V and 6 bases at J, leaving 7 bases unmatched. CDR3 length: 14 amino acids. CDR3 in DNA: TGCAGTGCTAGTTGGCTAGCGGGTATCAATGAGCAGTTCTTC. Amino acid sequence: CSASWLAGINEQFF.

The V call is TRBV4-2, the J call TRBJ1-1, with 7 bases aligning to TRBD1. Germline V CDR1 and CDR2: LGHNA, YNFKEQ. Trimming took 4 bases from V and 4 from J; bases not matched to a gene: 9. The CDR3 runs to 15 residues. CDR3 residues: CASSRTSTGSTEAFF. Written as DNA, the CDR3 is TGTGCCAGCAGCCGCACCTCGACAGGGAGCACTGAAGCTTTCTTT.

The chain is built from TRBV19 and TRBJ1-5, with TRBD1 as a possible D gene (6 bases). CDR1 LNHDA and CDR2 SQIVND come from the germline V gene (reference sequence). This CDR3 has 15 residues. V gave up 6 bases and J gave up 1 base, with 13 bases separating them. CDR3 protein: CASRGGGISNQPQHF. CDR3 DNA: TGTGCCAGTAGGGGAGGGGGGATCAGCAATCAGCCCCAGCATTTT.

The V gene is TRBV12-3 or TRBV12-4, the J gene TRBJ1-2; weak D call: TRBD1 (6 bases). V dropped 6 bases and J dropped 8 bases, with 16 bases sitting between them. The CDR3 is made up of 13 amino acids. This CDR3 reads CASSAVQGRGYTF. The CDR3 DNA reads TGTGCCAGCAGCGCGGTACAGGGTCGCGGCTACACCTTC.

The rearrangement links TRBV2 to TRBJ1-2, with D perhaps TRBD1 (6 bases). Trimming shortened V by 6 bases and J by 3 bases, and 11 bases separated the two germline ends. The length of the CDR3 is 13 residues. CDR1 and CDR2 (germline): SNHLY, FYNNEI. This chain's CDR3 is CASRRTEDYGYTF. DNA for the CDR3: TGTGCCAGCAGACGGACAGAGGACTATGGCTACACCTTC.

The genes are TRBV4-2 and TRBJ2-7; 7 bases agree with TRBD1. This CDR3 is built from 15 residues. Germline CDR1 LGHNA, CDR2 YNFKEQ. Unmatched junction bases numbered 6, after V lost 1 base and J lost 3 bases. CDR3 sequence: CASSQVLSGGYEQYF. CDR3 bases: TGTGCCAGCAGCCAAGTGTTGTCAGGGGGCTACGAGCAGTACTTC.

The V gene is TRBV10-3, the J gene TRBJ1-5, with 8 positions matching TRBD1. The CDR3 is 17 amino acids. V was clipped by 6 bases and J by 1 base; unmatched bases: 11. Germline V gene data show CDR1 as ENHRY and CDR2 as SYGVKD. CDR3 residues: CAISSDSGGRSNQPQHF. For the CDR3, the DNA is TGTGCCATCAGCTCAGACTCAGGGGGCCGGAGCAATCAGCCCCAGCATTTT.

This chain connects TRBV4-2 to TRBJ1-2; 9 bases are shared with TRBD1. Per germline, CDR1 LGHNA and CDR2 YNFKEQ. The J segment lost 8 bases and the V segment lost 2 bases, leaving 6 bases of the junction unmatched. The CDR3 has 14 amino acids. The CDR3 reads CASSQFLDRGGYTF. CDR3 bases: TGTGCCAGCAGCCAATTCCTCGACAGGGGGGGCTACACCTTC.

The rearrangement joins TRBV5-5 to TRBJ2-5; D is ambiguous. CDR3 length equals 14 residues. V was trimmed by 0 bases and J by 1 base, leaving 7 bases between them. Germline CDR1 reads SGHKS; CDR2 reads YYEKEE (reference sequence). CDR3 bases: TGTGCCAGCAGCTTGGCCGACACCCAAGAGACCCAGTACTTC. It specifies CASSLADTQETQYF.

This chain links TRBV28 with TRBJ1-1; D might be TRBD1 (6 bases). The CDR3 has 13 amino acids. CDR1 is MDHEN and CDR2 is SYDVKM in the germline V gene. Trimming shortened V by 6 bases and J by 1 base, and 9 bases separated the two germline ends. In DNA, the CDR3 is TGTGCCAGCAGGTCACAGGGGAACACTGAAGCTTTCTTT. Amino acid sequence: CASRSQGNTEAFF.

V gene TRBV5-8 combines with J gene TRBJ1-5; 8 bases line up with TRBD1. With V trimmed by 0 bases and J by 11 bases, 7 bases remained unmatched. The CDR3 spans 14 residues. The germline V gene encodes CDR1 SGHTS and CDR2 YDEGEE. The CDR3 is CASSLGTGPRAQHF. CDR3 bases: TGTGCCAGCAGCTTGGGGACAGGGCCAAGGGCCCAGCATTTT.

The chain recombines TRBV30 with TRBJ2-2; the D is unclear. Trimming removed 3 bases at V and 2 bases at J, with 10 bases between. The CDR3 extends over 14 amino acids. Germline CDR1 GTSNPN, CDR2 SVGIG (reference sequence). CDR3 nucleotides: TGTGCCTGGAGGTCGTACAGTAACACCGGGGAGCTGTTTTTT. Translation: CAWRSYSNTGELFF.

This rearrangement joins TRBV10-3 to TRBJ1-3, with D uncertain. From germline, CDR1 is ENHRY and CDR2 SYGVKD. V shed 4 bases and J shed 6 bases, with 19 bases lying between them. The CDR3 extends over 16 amino acids. DNA of the CDR3: TGTGCCATCAGTGCTTATTTGGGCAGCCTGGAAAACACCATATATTTT. Protein product: CAISAYLGSLENTIYF.

The chain recombines TRBV6-2 or TRBV6-3 with TRBJ1-1; D remains ambiguous. The V gene lost 2 bases and the J gene lost 1 base, with 5 bases spanning the gap. This CDR3 is built from 13 residues. Per the germline V gene, CDR1 is MNHEY and CDR2 is SVGEGT. The CDR3 DNA reads as TGTGCCAGCAGTTACGGTAGGAACACTGAAGCTTTCTTT. Protein product: CASSYGRNTEAFF.

This clone was counted a single time. The CDR3 is CASRGDFREQYF. CDR3 nucleotide sequence: TGTGCCAGCAGGGGGGACTTTCGAGAGCAGTACTTC. This chain links TRBV19 with TRBJ2-7, with a tentative D call TRBD1 (7 bases). The CDR3 loop spans 12 amino acids. Germline V lookup: CDR1 LNHDA, CDR2 SQIVND (reference sequence). V lost 9 bases and J 7 bases, leaving 16 bases between the germline ends.

This rearrangement joins TRBV6-2 or TRBV6-3 to TRBJ1-2; TRBD1 might be the D (6 bases). CDR1 and CDR2 (germline): MNHEY, SVGEGT. The CDR3 has 15 residues. The V end lost 4 bases, the J end lost 6 bases, and 18 bases lay between the germline ends. CDR3 nucleotides: TGTGCCAGCAGTTCCGACCCGACAGGAGCGGATGGCTACACCTTC. Translated, it gives CASSSDPTGADGYTF.

The V call is TRBV11-2, the J call TRBJ1-2, with D uncertain. This CDR3 is 15 amino acids long. V was shortened by 4 bases and J by 6 bases, with 18 bases between the two germline ends. Per the germline V gene, CDR1 is SGHAT and CDR2 is FQNNGV. The CDR3 spells CASSSQGRFSNGYTF. The CDR3 DNA reads as TGTGCCAGCAGCTCCCAAGGCAGGTTTTCAAATGGCTACACCTTC.

This rearrangement joins TRBV11-2 to TRBJ2-3; D is perhaps TRBD1 (6 bases). The length of the CDR3 is 17 residues. Germline V gene data show CDR1 as SGHAT and CDR2 as FQNNGV. V lost 5 bases and J lost 3, with 21 bases in between. DNA for the CDR3: TGTGCCAGCAGCGACCTAGGGGGTTTTTGGGAAACAGATACGCAGTATTTT. Protein product: CASSDLGGFWETDTQYF.

This chain uses TRBV24-1 with TRBJ2-6, with TRBD1 identical over 7 bases. J gave up 0 bases and V 1 base, and 8 bases lay outside the gene matches. Germline values: CDR1 KGHDR, CDR2 SFDVKD. The CDR3 totals 19 residues. This CDR3 reads CATSDLEGAGRSGANVLTF. The DNA of the CDR3 is TGTGCCACCAGTGATTTAGAGGGGGCCGGGCGCTCTGGGGCCAACGTCCTGACTTTC.